This is a list of T cell receptor beta chains from one sample in a study of early T cells in non-severe SARS-CoV-2 infection. MiXCR, applied by TCRdb to the 5' RACE reads, yields one record per CDR3 protein. This table has about 99,000 distinct CDR3 sequences, roughly 17% appearing once. The sample comprised whole blood. These receptors came from an adult who was a healthcare worker with PCR-confirmed SARS-CoV-2 infection or an uninfected control (not recorded which). Both conserved end residues are part of each CDR3. The order of the fields is CDR3 protein, D gene, V gene, J gene. The D gene is left open where the match is weak.

CDR3 protein: CASSVPTSGKGRNEQFF; D gene: TRBD2; V gene: TRBV9; J gene: TRBJ2-1
CDR3 protein: CASSVRQGAQVNEQFF; D gene: TRBD1; V gene: TRBV9; J gene: TRBJ2-1
CDR3 protein: CASSSRTDRETQYF; D gene: -; V gene: TRBV11-2; J gene: TRBJ2-5
CDR3 protein: CAISEGGYGYTF; D gene: -; V gene: TRBV10-3; J gene: TRBJ1-2
CDR3 protein: CASSLDPPPFTDTQYF; D gene: -; V gene: TRBV7-2; J gene: TRBJ2-3
CDR3 protein: CASSNTGELFF; D gene: -; V gene: TRBV6-2/TRBV6-3; J gene: TRBJ2-2
CDR3 protein: CASRAGSNYGYTF; D gene: -; V gene: TRBV6-6; J gene: TRBJ1-2
CDR3 protein: CSASNVGTYGYTF; D gene: -; V gene: TRBV20-1; J gene: TRBJ1-2
CDR3 protein: CASSVGTGRGSPLHF; D gene: TRBD1; V gene: TRBV12-3/TRBV12-4; J gene: TRBJ1-6
CDR3 protein: CASSIMTSVEVNEQFF; D gene: TRBD2; V gene: TRBV7-9; J gene: TRBJ2-1
CDR3 protein: CASSWGPEQYF; D gene: -; V gene: TRBV28; J gene: TRBJ2-7
CDR3 protein: CASSLRQTLNTEAFF; D gene: -; V gene: TRBV11-2; J gene: TRBJ1-1
CDR3 protein: CASSPLSSYEQYF; D gene: -; V gene: TRBV6-8; J gene: TRBJ2-7
CDR3 protein: CSVEELGELFF; D gene: -; V gene: TRBV29-1; J gene: TRBJ2-2